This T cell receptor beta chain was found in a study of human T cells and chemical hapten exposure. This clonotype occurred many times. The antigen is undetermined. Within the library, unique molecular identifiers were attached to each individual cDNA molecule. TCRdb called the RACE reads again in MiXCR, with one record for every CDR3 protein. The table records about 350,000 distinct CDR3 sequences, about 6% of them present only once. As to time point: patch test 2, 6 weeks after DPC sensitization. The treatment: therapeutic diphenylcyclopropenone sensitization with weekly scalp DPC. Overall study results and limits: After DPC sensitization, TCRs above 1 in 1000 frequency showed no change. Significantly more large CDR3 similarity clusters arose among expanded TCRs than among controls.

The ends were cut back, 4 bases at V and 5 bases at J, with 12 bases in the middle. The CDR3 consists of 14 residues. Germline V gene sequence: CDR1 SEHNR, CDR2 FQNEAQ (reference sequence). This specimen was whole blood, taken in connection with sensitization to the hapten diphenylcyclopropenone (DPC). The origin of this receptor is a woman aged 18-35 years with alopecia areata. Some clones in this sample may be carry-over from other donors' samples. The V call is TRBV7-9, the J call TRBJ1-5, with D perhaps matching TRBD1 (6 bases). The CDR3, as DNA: TGTGCCAGCAGCTCCGGGGGCAGGGATCAGCCCCAGCATTTT. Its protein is CASSSGGRDQPQHF.